A single sample is the source of the 28 T cell receptor beta chains below, sequenced in a study of cytomegalovirus exposure and HLA in healthy donors. The PCR had 60 Vbeta and 13 Jbeta primers. The table came from immunoSEQ multiplex PCR; TCRdb's copy has only in-frame clones and leaves some out. The data contain about 130,000 clones, roughly three quarters of them singletons. Sequencing input: PBMCs. All receptors come from a woman between 55 and 75 years old in good health and CMV-seronegative.

The DNA of the CDR3 is TGTGCCAGTAGTTTCCAGGGAAAGGGCTACGAGCAGTACTTC. It codes for CASSFQGKGYEQYF. The gene calls are TRBV19 and TRBJ2-7, with a weak D call TRBD1 (5 bases). Germline loops: CDR1 LNHDA, CDR2 SQIVND (reference sequence). The CDR3 extends over 14 amino acids. V was cut by 5 bases and J by 3 bases, with 14 bases left in between.

This clone was recorded a few times. The chain carries TRBV5-6 and TRBJ1-5, with 10 bases that match TRBD1. With 4 bases clipped from V and 2 bases from J, the junction kept 6 bases outside the gene matches. The CDR3 contains 16 residues. Germline V gene data show CDR1 as SGHDT and CDR2 as YYEEEE. CDR3 nucleotide sequence: TGTGCCAGCAGCATCCGACAGGGGGCGGGCAATCAGCCCCAGCATTTT. Protein sequence: CASSIRQGAGNQPQHF.

The V and J genes are TRBV6-5 and TRBJ2-1, with 8 bases fitting TRBD2. The CDR3 runs to 15 residues. With 7 bases clipped from V and 5 bases from J, the junction kept 10 bases outside the gene matches. Germline lookup yields CDR1 MNHEY and CDR2 SVGAGI. For the CDR3, the DNA is TGTGCCAGCAAAATAGGCTGGCGGGGGGACAATGAGCAGTTCTTC. The encoded protein is CASKIGWRGDNEQFF.

The chain is built from TRBV5-1 and TRBJ2-1, with D perhaps TRBD2 (5 bases). Germline CDR1 is SGHRS and CDR2 is YFSETQ. V shed 1 base and J shed 3 bases, with 8 bases lying between them. CDR3 length: 14 residues. The CDR3 is CASSLRGNYNEQFF. CDR3 in DNA: TGCGCCAGCAGCTTGAGAGGGAACTACAATGAGCAGTTCTTC.

The chain is built from TRBV7-2 and TRBJ2-7; TRBD2 matches at 12 bases. From germline, CDR1 is SGHTA and CDR2 FQGNSA. The CDR3 has 16 residues. The V and J ends lost 5 bases and 0 bases, in that order; junction bases with no gene match: 5. CDR3 residues: CASSRQTSGSSYEQYF. In DNA, the CDR3 is TGTGCCAGCAGCCGGCAGACTAGCGGGAGCTCCTACGAGCAGTACTTC.

The genes are TRBV5-1 and TRBJ2-2, with TRBD2 matching over 7 bases. Looked up from germline, CDR1 is SGHRS and CDR2 is YFSETQ. The CDR3 runs 15 residues. J lost 5 bases, V lost 2 bases, and 6 bases had no gene match. The CDR3 reads CASSFLAVKTGELFF. The DNA of the CDR3 is TGCGCCAGCAGCTTTCTAGCGGTTAAGACCGGGGAGCTGTTTTTT.

The chain employs TRBV28 and TRBJ2-7; D ambiguous. This CDR3 contains 15 residues. V lost 7 bases and J 3 bases, leaving 19 bases between the germline ends. Germline CDR1 and CDR2: MDHEN and SYDVKM. The CDR3 loop is CASTLFAAPIYEQYF. CDR3 DNA: TGTGCCAGCACCCTTTTCGCGGCACCCATCTACGAGCAGTACTTC.

This chain uses TRBV28 with TRBJ1-1; TRBD1 is a possible D gene (5 bases). Trimming cost V 4 bases and J 3 bases, with 18 bases left between them. CDR3 length: 16 amino acids. CDR1 MDHEN and CDR2 SYDVKM come from the germline V gene. The CDR3 bases are TGTGCCAGCAGTTCTGACGGATACCTAGGGGACACTGAAGCTTTCTTT. Protein product: CASSSDGYLGDTEAFF.

This chain uses TRBV28 with TRBJ1-5, with D tentatively TRBD1 (5 bases). This CDR3 comprises 15 residues. The V gene lost 3 bases and the J gene lost 3 bases, with 12 bases spanning the gap. From germline, CDR1 is MDHEN and CDR2 SYDVKM. The CDR3 sequence is CASSFYRNLNQPQHF. CDR3 DNA: TGTGCCAGCAGTTTTTACAGGAACCTCAATCAGCCCCAGCATTTT.

V and J are TRBV6-5 and TRBJ2-5; D remains unclear. Germline V lookup: CDR1 MNHEY, CDR2 SVGAGI. The V gene lost 4 bases and the J gene lost 2 bases, with 5 bases spanning the gap. The CDR3 length is 12 residues. The CDR3 region has the DNA TGTGCCAGCAGTTTGAGTCAAGAGACCCAGTACTTC. Translating it yields CASSLSQETQYF.

The CDR3 DNA is TGCGCCAGCAGCATGAAAATGGGGACTATAAATAGGAAGACTAGCACAGATACGCAGTATTTT. Translation gives CASSMKMGTINRKTSTDTQYF. This chain joins TRBV5-1 and TRBJ2-3; 7 bases align to TRBD2. The CDR3 length is 21 residues. The germline V gene encodes CDR1 SGHRS and CDR2 YFSETQ. V gave up 4 bases and J gave up 0 bases; unmatched junction bases: 23.

J is TRBJ2-5 and V is TRBV5-1; perhaps TRBD2 as D (5 bases). CDR1 and CDR2 (germline): SGHRS, YFSETQ. V lost 4 bases and J 5 bases, leaving 18 bases between the germline ends. This CDR3 is built from 15 residues. This CDR3 reads CASSNSWGAGETQYF. For the CDR3, the DNA is TGCGCCAGCAGCAACTCTTGGGGAGCAGGTGAGACCCAGTACTTC. The full variable domain, rest sourced from reference TRBV5-1 and TRBJ2-5, is KAGVTQTPRYLIKTRGQQVTLSCSPISGHRSVSWYQQTPGQGLQFLFEYFSETQRNKGNFPGRFSGRQFSNSRSEMNVSTLELGDSALYLCASSNSWGAGETQYFGPGTRLLVL.

This clone has only one observation. This chain uses TRBV2 with TRBJ2-5; a possible D gene is TRBD2 (5 bases). Germline CDR1 and CDR2: SNHLY and FYNNEI. The CDR3 is 13 amino acids. V was clipped by 7 bases and J by 4 bases, with 13 bases between them. The CDR3 region is CASTRDEGETQYF. CDR3 in DNA: TGTGCCAGCACCCGGGATGAAGGAGAGACCCAGTACTTC.

The table lists this clone with a few counts. The chain has TRBV7-9 and TRBJ1-5, with D hard to call. Trimming took off 5 bases at V and 2 bases at J, with 10 bases between the two ends. The CDR3 loop spans 14 amino acids. CDR1 and CDR2 (germline): SEHNR, FQNEAQ (reference sequence). The CDR3 DNA reads as TGTGCCAGCAGCCCAACCGGAGGCAATCAGCCCCAGCATTTT. It yields the protein CASSPTGGNQPQHF.

The V and J genes are TRBV28 and TRBJ1-2, with D perhaps matching TRBD1 (5 bases). Germline CDR1 reads MDHEN; CDR2 reads SYDVKM. V lost 4 bases to trimming and J lost 6 bases, with 18 bases between them. This CDR3 is 15 amino acids long. The CDR3 loop is CASSSQTEGLNGYTF. CDR3 coding DNA: TGTGCCAGCAGTTCCCAGACGGAGGGGTTGAATGGCTACACCTTC.

The genes are TRBV15 and TRBJ1-6; D not certain. The germline CDR1 and CDR2 sequences are LNHNV and YYDKDF (reference sequence). The CDR3 is made up of 17 amino acids. V shed 0 bases and J shed 2 bases, with 11 bases lying between them. The CDR3 spells CATSRDTRTTYNSPLHF. Written as DNA, the CDR3 is TGTGCCACCAGCAGAGATACGAGAACGACCTATAATTCACCCCTCCACTTT.

J is TRBJ1-1 and V is TRBV7-6; possible D gene TRBD1, 5 bases. With 2 bases removed from V and 1 base from J, the gap between germline ends came to 5 bases. CDR3 size: 13 residues. The germline CDR1 and CDR2 sequences are SGHVS and FNYEAQ. The CDR3, as DNA: TGTGCCAGCAGCTTACAGGGGAACACTGAAGCTTTCTTT. Its protein product is CASSLQGNTEAFF. Full variable domain (rest looked up from reference TRBV7-6 and TRBJ1-1): GAGVSQSPRYKVTKRGQDVALRCDPISGHVSLYWYRQALGQGPEFLTYFNYEAQQDKSGLPNDRFSAERPEGSISTLTIQRTEQRDSAMYRCASSLQGNTEAFFGQGTRLTVV.

The rearrangement links TRBV11-2 to TRBJ1-5; no firm D call. The V end lost 5 bases, the J end lost 2 bases, and 19 bases lay between the germline ends. CDR1 is SGHAT and CDR2 is FQNNGV in the germline V gene. This CDR3 comprises 17 residues. CDR3 amino acids: CASSTRTGREGNQPQHF. CDR3 bases: TGTGCCAGCAGCACCCGGACGGGCCGGGAGGGCAATCAGCCCCAGCATTTT.

The chain employs TRBV5-4 and TRBJ2-7; D is unclear. This CDR3 region has 12 residues. Germline CDR1 reads SGHNT; CDR2 reads YYREEE (reference sequence). The V and J ends lost 4 bases and 6 bases respectively, with 11 bases between them. CDR3 DNA: TGTGCCAGCAGCCAGTACGGGTTCGAGCAGTACTTC. It encodes CASSQYGFEQYF.

This chain uses TRBV19 with TRBJ2-2, with 9 bases lining up with TRBD1. This CDR3 contains 14 residues. Trimming cost V 8 bases and J 4 bases; bases outside gene matches: 5. Germline V CDR1 and CDR2: LNHDA, SQIVND (reference sequence). CDR3 loop: CASRDRAGTGELFF. The CDR3 bases are TGTGCCAGTCGGGACAGGGCAGGCACCGGGGAGCTGTTTTTT.

The rearrangement joins TRBV28 to TRBJ2-7; a weak D match, TRBD1 (5 bases). V lost 6 bases, J lost 2 bases, and 11 bases lay in between. Looked up from germline, CDR1 is MDHEN and CDR2 is SYDVKM. The CDR3 extends over 13 amino acids. The chain's CDR3 is CASSQTAPYEQYF. The CDR3 DNA reads TGTGCCAGCAGCCAGACAGCGCCCTACGAGCAGTACTTC. The whole variable domain, remainder taken from reference TRBV28 and TRBJ2-7, is DVKVTQSSRYLVKRTGEKVFLECVQDMDHENMFWYRQDPGLGLRLIYFSYDVKMKEKGDIPEGYSVSREKKERFSLILESASTNQTSMYLCASSQTAPYEQYFGPGTRLTVT.

The chain employs TRBV28 and TRBJ1-2; 10 nucleotides agree with TRBD1. Germline trimming cut 5 bases from V and 8 bases from J; bases unmatched to any gene: 11. The V gene's germline CDR1 is MDHEN and CDR2 SYDVKM. CDR3 length: 15 amino acids. The CDR3, as DNA: TGTGCCAGCAGTCCGGACGGACAGGGGGTAGGGGGCTACACCTTC. This gives the protein CASSPDGQGVGGYTF.

The chain has TRBV27 and TRBJ2-7; tentatively, D is TRBD2 (5 bases). The germline CDR1 and CDR2 sequences are MNHEY and SMNVEV (reference sequence). V shed 3 bases and J shed 5 bases, with 11 bases lying between them. This CDR3 comprises 13 residues. CDR3: CASSFGKADEQYF. The CDR3 DNA reads as TGTGCCAGCAGTTTTGGAAAAGCGGACGAGCAGTACTTC.

The genes are TRBV7-9 and TRBJ2-5; perhaps TRBD2 as D (6 bases). Germline V gene data show CDR1 as SEHNR and CDR2 as FQNEAQ (reference sequence). The V end was cut by 6 bases, the J end by 5 bases, with 16 bases between. The CDR3 runs to 14 residues. For the CDR3, the DNA is TGTGCCAGCAGGGCCACGGGACTCCAGGAGACCCAGTACTTC. Residues: CASRATGLQETQYF. Filled out from reference TRBV7-9 and TRBJ2-5, the complete variable domain reads DTGVSQNPRHKITKRGQNVTFRCDPISEHNRLYWYRQTLGQGPEFLTYFQNEAQLEKSRLLSDRFSAERPKGSFSTLEIQRTEQGDSAMYLCASRATGLQETQYFGPGTRLLVL.

This clone was picked up one time. This chain connects TRBV7-6 to TRBJ2-5; D perhaps matches TRBD2 (5 bases). Germline V CDR1 and CDR2: SGHVS, FNYEAQ. V lost 5 bases and J lost 5, with 15 bases in between. This CDR3 has 14 residues. The CDR3 sequence: CASSERSVAETQYF. Written as DNA, the CDR3 is TGTGCCAGCAGCGAGAGGAGTGTAGCGGAGACCCAGTACTTC.

V and J are TRBV7-2 and TRBJ2-7, with D unclear. This CDR3 is 11 amino acids long. The germline V gene has CDR1 SGHTA and CDR2 FQGNSA. V was clipped by 1 base and J by 4 bases, with 2 bases between them. CDR3 in amino acids: CASSLVYEQYF. In DNA, the CDR3 is TGTGCCAGCAGCTTAGTATACGAGCAGTACTTC.

This sequence joins TRBV11-2 and TRBJ2-5; 11 bases map to TRBD1. V was pared by 1 base and J by 5 bases, with 3 bases of the junction left unmatched. The CDR3 has 15 residues. Germline CDR1 is SGHAT and CDR2 is FQNNGV. CDR3: CASSLGDRGSETQYF. In DNA, the CDR3 is TGTGCCAGCAGCTTAGGGGACAGGGGGTCGGAGACCCAGTACTTC.

The V gene is TRBV19, the J gene TRBJ2-4; a weak D match, TRBD1 (5 bases). This CDR3 contains 16 residues. V was shortened by 4 bases and J by 8 bases, with 21 bases between the two germline ends. Germline assignment: CDR1 LNHDA and CDR2 SQIVND (reference sequence). The CDR3 DNA reads as TGTGCCAGTAGTACCGATCACCTCACAGTAGGGGACATTCAGTACTTC. It translates to CASSTDHLTVGDIQYF.